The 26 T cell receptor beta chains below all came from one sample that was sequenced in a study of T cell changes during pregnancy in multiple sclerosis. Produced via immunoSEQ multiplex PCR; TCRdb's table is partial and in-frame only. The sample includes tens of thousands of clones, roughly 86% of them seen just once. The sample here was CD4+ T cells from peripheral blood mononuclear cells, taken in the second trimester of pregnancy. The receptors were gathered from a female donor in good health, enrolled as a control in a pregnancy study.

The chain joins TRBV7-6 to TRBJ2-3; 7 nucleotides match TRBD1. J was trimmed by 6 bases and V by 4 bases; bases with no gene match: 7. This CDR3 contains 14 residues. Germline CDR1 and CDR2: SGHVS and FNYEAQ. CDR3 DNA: TGTGCCAGCAGCTCTACCTACAGGGGCGATACGCAGTATTTT. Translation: CASSSTYRGDTQYF.

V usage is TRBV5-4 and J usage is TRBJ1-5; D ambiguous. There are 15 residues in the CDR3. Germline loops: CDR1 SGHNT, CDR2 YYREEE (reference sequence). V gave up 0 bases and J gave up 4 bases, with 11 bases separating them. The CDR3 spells CASSLDSSGNQPQHF. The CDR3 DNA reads TGTGCCAGCAGCTTGGATTCGTCGGGGAATCAGCCCCAGCATTTT. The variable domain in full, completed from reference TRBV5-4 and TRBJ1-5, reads ETGVTQSPTHLIKTRGQQVTLRCSSQSGHNTVSWYQQALGQGPQFIFQYYREEENGRGNFPPRFSGLQFPNYSSELNVNALELDDSALYLCASSLDSSGNQPQHFGDGTRLSIL.

The CDR3 protein is CASSLTTRALNTEAFF. CDR3 coding DNA: TGTGCCAGCAGTTTAACCACCAGGGCACTAAACACTGAAGCTTTCTTT. V gene TRBV6-6 combines with J gene TRBJ1-1; a possible D gene is TRBD1 (5 bases). The germline gives CDR1 MNHNY, CDR2 SVGAGI (reference sequence). Trimming took 4 bases from V and 2 from J, leaving 17 bases between them. This CDR3 has 16 residues.

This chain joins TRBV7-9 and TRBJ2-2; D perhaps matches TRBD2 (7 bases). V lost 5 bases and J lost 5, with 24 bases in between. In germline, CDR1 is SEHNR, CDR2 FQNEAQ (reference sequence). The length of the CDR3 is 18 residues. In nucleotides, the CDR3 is TGTGCCAGCAGCCCCAGGGGAGGGACCTACGAACGAACCGGGGAGCTGTTTTTT. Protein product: CASSPRGGTYERTGELFF.

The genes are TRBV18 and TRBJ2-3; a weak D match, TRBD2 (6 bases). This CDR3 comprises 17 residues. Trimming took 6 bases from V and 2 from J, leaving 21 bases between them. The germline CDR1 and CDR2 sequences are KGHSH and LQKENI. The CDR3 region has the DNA TGTGCCAGCTCTCTCATACCTCCGGGACTCAACACAGATACGCAGTATTTT. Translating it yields CASSLIPPGLNTDTQYF.

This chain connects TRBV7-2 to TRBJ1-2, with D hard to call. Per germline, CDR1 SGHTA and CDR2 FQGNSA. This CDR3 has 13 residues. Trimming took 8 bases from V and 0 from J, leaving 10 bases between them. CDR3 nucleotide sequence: TGTGCCAGCGAGGTTTACGCTAACTATGGCTACACCTTC. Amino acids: CASEVYANYGYTF.

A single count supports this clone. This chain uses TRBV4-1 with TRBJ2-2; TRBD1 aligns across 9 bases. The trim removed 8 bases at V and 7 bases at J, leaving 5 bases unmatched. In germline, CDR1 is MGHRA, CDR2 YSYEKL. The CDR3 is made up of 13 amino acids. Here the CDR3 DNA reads TGCGCCAGCGAACAGGGGGCCGGCGGGGAGCTGTTTTTT. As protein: CASEQGAGGELFF.

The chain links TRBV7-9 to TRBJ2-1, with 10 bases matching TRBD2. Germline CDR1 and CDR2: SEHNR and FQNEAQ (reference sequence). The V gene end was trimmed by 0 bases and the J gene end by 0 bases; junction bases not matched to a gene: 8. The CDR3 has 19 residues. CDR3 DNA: TGTGCCAGCAGCTTAGCGGCAGGATCTAGCGGGAGCTCCTACAATGAGCAGTTCTTC. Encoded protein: CASSLAAGSSGSSYNEQFF.

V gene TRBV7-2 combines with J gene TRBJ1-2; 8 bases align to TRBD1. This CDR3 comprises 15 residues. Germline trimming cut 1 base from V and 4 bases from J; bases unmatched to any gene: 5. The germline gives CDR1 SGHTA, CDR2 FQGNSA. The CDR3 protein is CASSLEPDRGYGYTF. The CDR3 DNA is TGTGCCAGCAGCTTAGAACCAGACAGGGGCTATGGCTACACCTTC. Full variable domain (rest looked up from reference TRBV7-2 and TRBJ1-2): GAGVSQSPSNKVTEKGKDVELRCDPISGHTALYWYRQSLGQGLEFLIYFQGNSAPDKSGLPSDRFSAERTGGSVSTLTIQRTQQEDSAVYLCASSLEPDRGYGYTFGSGTRLTVV.

The CDR3 DNA reads as TGCGCCAGCAGCTTTTCTTCAGGGTTGAACACTGAAGCTTTCTTT. Its protein is CASSFSSGLNTEAFF. The chain combines TRBV4-3 with TRBJ1-1; D is possibly TRBD1 (5 bases). CDR3 length: 15 residues. Trimming left V 5 bases short and J 0 bases short, with 13 bases between. CDR1 is LGHNA and CDR2 is YSLEER in the germline V gene.

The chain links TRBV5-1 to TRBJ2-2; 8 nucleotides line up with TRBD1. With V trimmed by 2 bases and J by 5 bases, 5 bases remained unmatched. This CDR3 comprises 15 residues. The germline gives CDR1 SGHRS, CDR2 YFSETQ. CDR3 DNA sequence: TGCGCCAGCAGCTTCAGGGGGCGAGAGACCGGGGAGCTGTTTTTT. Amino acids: CASSFRGRETGELFF. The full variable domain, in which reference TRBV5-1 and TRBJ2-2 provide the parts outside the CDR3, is KAGVTQTPRYLIKTRGQQVTLSCSPISGHRSVSWYQQTPGQGLQFLFEYFSETQRNKGNFPGRFSGRQFSNSRSEMNVSTLELGDSALYLCASSFRGRETGELFFGEGSRLTVL.

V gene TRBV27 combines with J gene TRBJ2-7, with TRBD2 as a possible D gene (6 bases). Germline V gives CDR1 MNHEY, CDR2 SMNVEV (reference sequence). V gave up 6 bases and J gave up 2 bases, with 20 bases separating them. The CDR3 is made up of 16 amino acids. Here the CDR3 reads CASSPAAGFKTYEQYF. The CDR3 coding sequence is TGTGCCAGCAGCCCTGCCGCGGGGTTTAAGACCTACGAGCAGTACTTC.

In DNA form, the CDR3 reads TGTGCCAGTAGTAACCCTGGACAGGGGGCGAATTCACCCCTCCACTTT. The encoded protein is CASSNPGQGANSPLHF. V usage is TRBV19 and J usage is TRBJ1-6, with 11 bases that match TRBD1. The CDR3 sequence is 16 residues long. Germline V gene sequence: CDR1 LNHDA, CDR2 SQIVND (reference sequence). The V and J ends lost 4 bases and 7 bases, in that order; junction bases with no gene match: 6.

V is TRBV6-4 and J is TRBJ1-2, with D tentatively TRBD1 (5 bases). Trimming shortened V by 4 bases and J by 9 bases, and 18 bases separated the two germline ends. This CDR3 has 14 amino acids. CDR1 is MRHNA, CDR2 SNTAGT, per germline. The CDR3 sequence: CASSVISGEGSYTF. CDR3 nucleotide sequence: TGTGCCAGCAGTGTTATTTCGGGGGAAGGAAGCTACACCTTC.

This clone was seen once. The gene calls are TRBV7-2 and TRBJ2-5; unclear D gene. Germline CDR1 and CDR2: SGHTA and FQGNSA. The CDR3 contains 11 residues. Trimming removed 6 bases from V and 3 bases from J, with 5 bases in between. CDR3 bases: TGTGCCAGCAGTCTTAAAGAGACCCAGTACTTC. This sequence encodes CASSLKETQYF.

CDR3 sequence reads: CASHKGGLNEQFF. CDR3 nucleotides: TGTGCCAGCCATAAAGGGGGTTTGAATGAGCAGTTCTTC. The rearrangement joins TRBV2 to TRBJ2-1; D is perhaps TRBD1 (6 bases). Germline V gene data show CDR1 as SNHLY and CDR2 as FYNNEI. V gave up 8 bases and J gave up 7 bases, with 15 bases separating them. This CDR3 comprises 13 residues. The whole variable domain, remainder taken from reference TRBV2 and TRBJ2-1, is EPEVTQTPSHQVTQMGQEVILRCVPISNHLYFYWYRQILGQKVEFLVSFYNNEISEKSEIFDDQFSVERPDGSNFTLKIRSTKLEDSAMYFCASHKGGLNEQFFGPGTRLTVL.

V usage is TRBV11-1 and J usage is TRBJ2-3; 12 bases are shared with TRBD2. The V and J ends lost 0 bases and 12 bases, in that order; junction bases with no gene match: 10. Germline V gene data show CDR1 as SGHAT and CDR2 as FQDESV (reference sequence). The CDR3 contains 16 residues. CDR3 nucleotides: TGTGCCAGCAGCTTAGCGAGACTAGCGGGGGACCGAGCACAGTATTTT. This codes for CASSLARLAGDRAQYF.

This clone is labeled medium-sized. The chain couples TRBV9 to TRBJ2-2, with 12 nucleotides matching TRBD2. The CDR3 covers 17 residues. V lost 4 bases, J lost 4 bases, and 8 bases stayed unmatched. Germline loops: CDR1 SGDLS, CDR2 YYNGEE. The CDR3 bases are TGTGCCAGCAGCCCCAGACCTAGCGGGGGGGTCACCGGGGAGCTGTTTTTT. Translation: CASSPRPSGGVTGELFF.

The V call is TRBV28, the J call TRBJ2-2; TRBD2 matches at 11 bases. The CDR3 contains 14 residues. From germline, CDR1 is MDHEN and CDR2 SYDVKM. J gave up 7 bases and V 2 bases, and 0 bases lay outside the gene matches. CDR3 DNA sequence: TGTGCCAGCAGTTTACTAGCGGGAGGCGGGGAGCTGTTTTTT. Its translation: CASSLLAGGGELFF.

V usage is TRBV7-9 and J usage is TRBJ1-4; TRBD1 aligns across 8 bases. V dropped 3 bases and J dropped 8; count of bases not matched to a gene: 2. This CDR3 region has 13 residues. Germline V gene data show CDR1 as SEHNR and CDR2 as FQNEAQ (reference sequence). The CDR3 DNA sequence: TGTGCCAGCAGCTTCCGGGACAGGGAAAAACTGTTTTTT. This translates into CASSFRDREKLFF.

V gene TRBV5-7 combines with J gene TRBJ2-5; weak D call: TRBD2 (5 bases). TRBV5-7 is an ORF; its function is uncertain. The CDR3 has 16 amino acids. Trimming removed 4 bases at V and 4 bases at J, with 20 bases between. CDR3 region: CASSPPRAYNGETQYF. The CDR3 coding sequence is TGTGCCAGCAGCCCGCCGAGGGCTTACAATGGAGAGACCCAGTACTTC.

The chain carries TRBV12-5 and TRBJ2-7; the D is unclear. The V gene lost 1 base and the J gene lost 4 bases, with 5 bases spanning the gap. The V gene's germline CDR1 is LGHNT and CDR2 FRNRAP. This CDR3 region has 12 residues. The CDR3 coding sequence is TGTGCTAGTGGTTTGGCAAAATACGAGCAGTACTTC. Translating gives CASGLAKYEQYF.

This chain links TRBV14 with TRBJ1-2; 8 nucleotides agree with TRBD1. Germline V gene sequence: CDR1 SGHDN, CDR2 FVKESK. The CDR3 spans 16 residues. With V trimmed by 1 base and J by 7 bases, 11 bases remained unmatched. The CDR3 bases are TGTGCCAGCAGCCAAGTCCTGGCAGGGGGCGCGGGTGGCTACACCTTC. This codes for CASSQVLAGGAGGYTF.

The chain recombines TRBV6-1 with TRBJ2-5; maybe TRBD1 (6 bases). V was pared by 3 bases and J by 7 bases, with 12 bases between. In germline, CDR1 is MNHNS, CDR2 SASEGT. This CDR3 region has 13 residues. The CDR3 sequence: CASSELRGGTQYF. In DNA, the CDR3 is TGTGCCAGCAGTGAGTTAAGAGGGGGGACCCAGTACTTC.

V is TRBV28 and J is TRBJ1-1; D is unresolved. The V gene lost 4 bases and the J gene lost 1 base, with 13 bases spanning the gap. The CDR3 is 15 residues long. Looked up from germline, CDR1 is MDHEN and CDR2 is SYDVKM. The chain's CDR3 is CASSSPGGRNTEAFF. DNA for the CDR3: TGTGCCAGCAGTTCTCCCGGAGGGCGGAACACTGAAGCTTTCTTT.

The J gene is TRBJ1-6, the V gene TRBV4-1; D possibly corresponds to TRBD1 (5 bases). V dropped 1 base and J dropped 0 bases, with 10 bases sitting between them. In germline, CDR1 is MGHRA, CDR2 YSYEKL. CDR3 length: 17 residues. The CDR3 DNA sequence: TGCGCCAGCAGCCAAGGGGCCGGGGGCTCCTATAATTCACCCCTCCACTTT. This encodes CASSQGAGGSYNSPLHF.